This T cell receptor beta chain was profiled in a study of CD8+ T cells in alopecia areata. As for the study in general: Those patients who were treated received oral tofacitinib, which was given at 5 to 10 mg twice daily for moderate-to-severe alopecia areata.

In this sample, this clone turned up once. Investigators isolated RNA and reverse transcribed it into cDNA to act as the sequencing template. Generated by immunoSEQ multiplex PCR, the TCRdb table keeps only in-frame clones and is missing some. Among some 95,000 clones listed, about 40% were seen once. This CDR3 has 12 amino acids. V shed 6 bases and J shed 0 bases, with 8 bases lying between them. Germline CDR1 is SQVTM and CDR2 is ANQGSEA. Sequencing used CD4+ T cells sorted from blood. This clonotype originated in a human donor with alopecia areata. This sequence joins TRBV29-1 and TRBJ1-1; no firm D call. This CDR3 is CSVGILNTEAFF. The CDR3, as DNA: TGCAGCGTGGGGATCCTGAACACTGAAGCTTTCTTT.